The TCR beta chain under discussion was sequenced for a study of T-cell memory formation after mild COVID-19. Broader study findings: The pre-infection memory compartment contained some responding clones, suggesting cross-reactive memory joined. Clones contracting over day 15 to 85 were CD4/CD8 balanced, with later expanders leaning CD4+. Second-wave clones that peaked on day 37 lacked confirmed SARS-CoV-2 specificity.

The TCR alpha and TCR beta cDNA libraries, bearing sample barcodes and UMIs, were generated by 5'RACE using constant-segment primers. From the 5' RACE reads, TCRdb called clonotypes with MiXCR, one entry per CDR3 protein. The sample includes about 360,000 distinct CDR3 sequences, about an eighth of them seen just once. For this clonotype: Its antigen is undetermined.

CDR1 is MDHEN and CDR2 is SYDVKM in the germline V gene. This CDR3 has 16 amino acids. Trimming pared 4 bases from V and 3 bases from J, leaving 16 bases between. The sample comprised PBMCs or a T cell subset sorted from them (not recorded which). The origin of this receptor is a man aged 18-30 years who had mild COVID-19 (a few samples of this study predate the infection). Cell type and time point are not known. The chain recombines TRBV28 with TRBJ2-1, with D tentatively TRBD1 (5 bases). The CDR3 is CASSSLTTEVYNEQFF. The CDR3 DNA reads TGTGCCAGCAGTTCTTTGACGACAGAAGTCTACAATGAGCAGTTCTTC.